These 21 T cell receptor beta chains were all obtained from the same sample, sequenced in a study of Graves' ophthalmopathy and Graves' hyperthyroidism. RNA served as the template for amplifying TCR beta CDR3 regions. Scientists carried out first-round RT-PCR using HTBI primers and then a second-round multiplex PCR. TCRdb re-called the multiplex PCR reads through MiXCR, storing one row per CDR3 protein. Of around 470,000 distinct CDR3 sequences in the sample, around 15% are singletons; the top ten hold about 9.4%. Material for sequencing was blood. Receptors were obtained from a woman in her thirties with Graves' ophthalmopathy.

This clonotype was counted ten times or more. This rearrangement joins TRBV9 to TRBJ2-7; TRBD2 aligns across 10 bases. This CDR3 has 17 residues. Germline CDR1 and CDR2: SGDLS and YYNGEE. Trimming cost V 0 bases and J 3 bases; bases outside gene matches: 9. The CDR3 loop is CASSVGPTSGPYYEQYF. Here the CDR3 DNA reads TGTGCCAGCAGCGTAGGGCCGACTAGCGGGCCATACTACGAGCAGTACTTC.

The rearrangement joins TRBV12-3 or TRBV12-4 to TRBJ2-2, with D perhaps TRBD1 or TRBD2 (6 bases each). V lost 6 bases to trimming and J lost 3 bases, with 11 bases between them. The CDR3 totals 14 residues. The CDR3 spells CASRRDTYTGELFF. The CDR3 DNA follows: TGTGCCAGCAGGCGGGACACCTACACCGGGGAGCTGTTTTTT.

This clonotype was detected a few times. At one of its ends the junction is not consistent with the germline gene, which may arise from a read error. The rearrangement joins TRBV27 to TRBJ1-1, with 8 bases matching TRBD1. This CDR3 is 15 amino acids long. Germline V gene lookup returns CDR1 MNHEY and CDR2 SMNVEV (reference sequence). CDR3 DNA: TGTGCCAGCAGTTCAGACAGGGGAATGAACACTGAAGCTTGCTTT. This encodes CASSSDRGMNTEACF.

The sample holds many counts of this clonotype. This chain uses TRBV12-3 or TRBV12-4 with TRBJ1-2; 8 positions agree with TRBD1. Losses at the gene ends were 5 bases for V and 8 bases for J; bases not matched to a gene: 7. The CDR3 totals 13 residues. For the CDR3, the DNA is TGTGCCAGCAGTCTCAGGGGGCTAGGGGGCTACACCTTC. Encoded protein: CASSLRGLGGYTF.

This clonotype has ten or more counts. The chain has TRBV5-1 and TRBJ2-7; D is uncertain. The CDR3 totals 12 residues. Per germline, CDR1 SGHRS and CDR2 YFSETQ. Trimming removed 5 bases from V and 0 bases from J, with 6 bases in between. CDR3 amino acids: CASRKSSYEQYF. The CDR3, as DNA: TGCGCCAGCAGAAAGAGCTCCTACGAGCAGTACTTC.

This chain joins TRBV6-1 and TRBJ2-5, with TRBD1 matching 8 bases. This CDR3 comprises 15 residues. The J segment lost 0 bases and the V segment lost 2 bases, leaving 2 bases of the junction unmatched. Germline assignment: CDR1 MNHNS and CDR2 SASEGT. The CDR3 protein is CASSERDRYQETQYF. For the CDR3, the DNA is TGTGCCAGCAGTGAAAGGGACAGGTACCAAGAGACCCAGTACTTC.

This clonotype was seen repeatedly, ten times or more. The CDR3 DNA reads as TGTGCCAGCAGTGAAGCGTCAGGGTCCACTGAAGCTTTCTTT. Translating gives CASSEASGSTEAFF. The chain recombines TRBV6-1 with TRBJ1-1; possibly TRBD1 for D (5 bases). CDR1 and CDR2 from the germline V gene are MNHNS and SASEGT. Between the trimmed V and J ends, which lost 0 bases and 4 bases, there was a span of 9 bases. This CDR3 is built from 14 residues.

The chain uses TRBV30 and TRBJ1-2; no clear D gene. Deletions cut 2 bases from V and 2 bases from J, with 12 bases between. There are 14 residues in the CDR3. CDR1 is GTSNPN, CDR2 SVGIG, per germline (reference sequence). CDR3 residues: CAWSLGRRNYGYTF. The CDR3 DNA is TGTGCCTGGAGTCTTGGACGCCGAAACTATGGCTACACCTTC.

This clonotype was seen many times. The chain is built from TRBV7-9 and TRBJ1-1; D remains ambiguous. This CDR3 is built from 13 residues. Germline CDR1 SEHNR, CDR2 FQNEAQ (reference sequence). The V end was cut by 5 bases, the J end by 6 bases, with 13 bases between. The CDR3 is CASSQVSVPEAFF. CDR3 in DNA: TGTGCCAGCAGCCAAGTGTCGGTTCCTGAAGCTTTCTTT.

This clonotype was detected many times. V is TRBV5-1 and J is TRBJ1-1, with D hard to call. The CDR3 length is 16 residues. The germline V gene encodes CDR1 SGHRS and CDR2 YFSETQ. V was pared by 4 bases and J by 0 bases, with 16 bases between. CDR3 coding DNA: TGCGCCAGCAGCCCAAGGTATCAGGAGATGAACACTGAAGCTTTCTTT. Encoded protein: CASSPRYQEMNTEAFF.

This clonotype was counted many times. The V call is TRBV6-5, the J call TRBJ1-1; the D is unclear. Trimming pared 2 bases from V and 1 base from J, leaving 8 bases between. Germline lookup yields CDR1 MNHEY and CDR2 SVGAGI. CDR3 size: 14 residues. Written as DNA, the CDR3 is TGTGCCAGCAGTTACGGGAAGGCGAACACTGAAGCTTTCTTT. It is translated as CASSYGKANTEAFF.

The chain is built from TRBV6-1 and TRBJ1-5; no clear D gene. The V and J ends lost 3 bases and 6 bases respectively, with 9 bases between them. The V gene's germline CDR1 is MNHNS and CDR2 SASEGT. This CDR3 has 13 amino acids. This chain's CDR3 is CASSDGDVQPQHF. CDR3 sequence (DNA): TGTGCCAGCAGTGATGGCGATGTTCAGCCCCAGCATTTT.

This clonotype was observed at least ten times. The CDR3 DNA reads as TGTGCCACCAGTGATTCCCCTGGGGGGGAAGAGACCCAGTACTTC. It specifies CATSDSPGGEETQYF. This chain joins TRBV24-1 and TRBJ2-5; 7 positions match TRBD2. The CDR3 covers 15 residues. Losses at the gene ends were 2 bases for V and 3 bases for J; bases not matched to a gene: 5. Germline-derived CDR1 and CDR2 are KGHDR and SFDVKD.

This clonotype was observed at least ten times. The chain recombines TRBV12-3 or TRBV12-4 with TRBJ1-2; D gene unclear. The CDR3 is 14 amino acids. Deletions cut 3 bases from V and 4 bases from J, with 12 bases between. The CDR3 sequence is CASSLDGGGYGYTF. The CDR3, as DNA: TGTGCCAGCAGTTTGGACGGAGGAGGCTATGGCTACACCTTC.

This clonotype was counted ten times or more. V and J are TRBV5-5 and TRBJ2-5; 9 nucleotides line up with TRBD1. There are 15 residues in the CDR3. Per the germline V gene, CDR1 is SGHKS and CDR2 is YYEKEE (reference sequence). Trimming removed 4 bases from V and 2 bases from J; junction bases left unmatched: 6. This chain's CDR3 is CASSDGTGPQETQYF. In nucleotides, the CDR3 is TGTGCCAGCAGCGACGGGACAGGGCCTCAAGAGACCCAGTACTTC.

This clonotype has ten or more counts. The gene calls are TRBV6-1 and TRBJ2-7; D is undetermined. Germline lookup yields CDR1 MNHNS and CDR2 SASEGT. Deletions cut 3 bases from V and 3 bases from J, with 9 bases between. This CDR3 comprises 13 residues. CDR3 protein: CASSDGRIYEQYF. DNA of the CDR3: TGTGCCAGCAGTGATGGACGGATCTACGAGCAGTACTTC.

The sample holds many counts of this clonotype. This chain joins TRBV4-2 and TRBJ1-5; D possibly corresponds to TRBD1 (5 bases). The CDR3 extends over 15 amino acids. Germline V gene lookup returns CDR1 LGHNA and CDR2 YNFKEQ. The germline V and J ends were trimmed by 0 bases and 3 bases, with 9 bases remaining between them. The CDR3, as DNA: TGTGCCAGCAGCCAAGAAACAGGCCCCAATCAGCCCCAGCATTTT. It translates to CASSQETGPNQPQHF.

This clonotype was picked up many times. The chain is built from TRBV6-1 and TRBJ2-2; the D gene is possibly TRBD2 (6 bases). This CDR3 comprises 14 residues. Germline CDR1 and CDR2: MNHNS and SASEGT. V was shortened by 7 bases and J by 4 bases, with 13 bases between the two germline ends. The CDR3 DNA follows: TGTGCCAGCAACATCAGGGAGGCCACCGGGGAGCTGTTTTTT. Translated, it gives CASNIREATGELFF.

This clonotype has ten or more counts. The genes are TRBV12-3 or TRBV12-4 and TRBJ1-2; 7 bases are a match to TRBD1. The CDR3 covers 14 residues. V lost 4 bases to trimming and J lost 11 bases; unmatched junction nucleotides: 13. CDR3 bases: TGTGCCAGCAGTTCGGGGACAGCCAGAGGTGGTTACACCTTC. Amino acids: CASSSGTARGGYTF.

In this sample, this clonotype turned up many times. V usage is TRBV6-5 and J usage is TRBJ1-2, with D unclear. Trimming cost V 5 bases and J 7 bases, with 11 bases left between them. This CDR3 contains 12 residues. The germline V gene encodes CDR1 MNHEY and CDR2 SVGAGI. CDR3 residues: CASSTPTRGYTF. As DNA, the CDR3 is TGTGCCAGCAGTACCCCGACACGTGGCTACACCTTC.

This clonotype was seen repeatedly, ten times or more. This sequence joins TRBV6-2 or TRBV6-3 and TRBJ2-7; D possibly uses TRBD1 or TRBD2 (6 bases each). Germline CDR1 MNHEY, CDR2 SVGEGT. Trimming removed 6 bases from V and 2 bases from J, with 17 bases in between. The CDR3 sequence is 15 residues long. The CDR3 here is CASSPVGGPTYEQYF. The CDR3, as DNA: TGTGCCAGCAGCCCCGTCGGGGGCCCAACCTACGAGCAGTACTTC.